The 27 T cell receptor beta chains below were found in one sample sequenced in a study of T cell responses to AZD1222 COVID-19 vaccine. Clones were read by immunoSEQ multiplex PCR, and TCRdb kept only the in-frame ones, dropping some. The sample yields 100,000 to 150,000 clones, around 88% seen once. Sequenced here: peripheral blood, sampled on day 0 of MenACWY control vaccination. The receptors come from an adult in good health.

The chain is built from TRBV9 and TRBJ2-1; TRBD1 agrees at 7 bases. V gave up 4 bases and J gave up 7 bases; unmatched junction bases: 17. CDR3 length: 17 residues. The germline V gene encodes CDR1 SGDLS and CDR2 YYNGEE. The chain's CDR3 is CASSPQRGAGGLNEQFF. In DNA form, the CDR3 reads TGTGCCAGCAGCCCCCAGCGTGGGGCAGGGGGTTTAAATGAGCAGTTCTTC. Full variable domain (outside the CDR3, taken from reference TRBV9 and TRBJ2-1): DSGVTQTPKHLITATGQRVTLRCSPRSGDLSVYWYQQSLDQGLQFLIQYYNGEERAKGNILERFSAQQFPDLHSELNLSSLELGDSALYFCASSPQRGAGGLNEQFFGPGTRLTVL.

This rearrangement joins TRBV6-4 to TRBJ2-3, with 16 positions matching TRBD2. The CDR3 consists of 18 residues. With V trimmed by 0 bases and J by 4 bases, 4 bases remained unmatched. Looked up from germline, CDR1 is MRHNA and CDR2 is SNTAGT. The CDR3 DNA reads TGTGCCAGCAGTGACTCGAAGGGACTAGCGGGAGGGCCAGATACGCAGTATTTT. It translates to CASSDSKGLAGGPDTQYF.

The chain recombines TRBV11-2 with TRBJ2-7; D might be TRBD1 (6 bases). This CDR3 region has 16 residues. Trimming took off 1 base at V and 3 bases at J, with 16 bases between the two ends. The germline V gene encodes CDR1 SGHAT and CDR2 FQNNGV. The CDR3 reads CASSLALGQYIYEQYF. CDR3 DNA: TGTGCCAGCAGCTTAGCCCTCGGACAGTATATCTACGAGCAGTACTTC.

The CDR3 reads CASSSTGTLNTEAFF. Here the CDR3 DNA reads TGTGCCAGCAGCTCTACCGGGACCCTTAACACTGAAGCTTTCTTT. The chain has TRBV5-8 and TRBJ1-1, with D possibly TRBD1 on 5 matching bases. Germline V gene sequence: CDR1 SGHTS, CDR2 YDEGEE. The CDR3 has 15 residues. Trimming shortened V by 3 bases and J by 2 bases, and 14 bases separated the two germline ends.

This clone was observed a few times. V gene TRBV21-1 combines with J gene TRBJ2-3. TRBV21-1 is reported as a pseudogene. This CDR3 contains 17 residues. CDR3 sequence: CASSKICGTGPRDTQYF. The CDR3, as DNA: TGTGCCAGCAGCAAAATTTGTGGGACCGGACCTAGGGATACGCAGTATTTT.

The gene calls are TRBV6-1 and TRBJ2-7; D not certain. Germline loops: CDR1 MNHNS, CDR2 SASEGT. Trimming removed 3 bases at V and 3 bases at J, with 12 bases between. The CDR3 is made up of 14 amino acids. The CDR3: CASSDSWWNYEQYF. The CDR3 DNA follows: TGTGCCAGCAGTGATTCCTGGTGGAACTACGAGCAGTACTTC.

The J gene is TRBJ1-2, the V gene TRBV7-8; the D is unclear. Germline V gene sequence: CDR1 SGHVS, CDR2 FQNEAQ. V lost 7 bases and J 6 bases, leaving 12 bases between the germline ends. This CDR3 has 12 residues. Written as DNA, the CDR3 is TGTGCCAGCACCATGGGGAGGAATGGCTACACCTTC. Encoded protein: CASTMGRNGYTF.

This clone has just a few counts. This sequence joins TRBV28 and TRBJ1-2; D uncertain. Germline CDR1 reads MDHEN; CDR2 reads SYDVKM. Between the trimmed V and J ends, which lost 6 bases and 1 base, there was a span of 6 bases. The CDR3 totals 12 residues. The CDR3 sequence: CASRALNYGYTF. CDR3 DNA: TGTGCCAGCAGAGCCCTTAACTATGGCTACACCTTC.

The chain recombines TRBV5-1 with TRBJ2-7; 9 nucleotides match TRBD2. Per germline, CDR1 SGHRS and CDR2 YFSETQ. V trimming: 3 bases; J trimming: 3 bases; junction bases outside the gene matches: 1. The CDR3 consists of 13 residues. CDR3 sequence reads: CASSSSGNYEQYF. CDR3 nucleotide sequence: TGCGCCAGCAGCTCTAGCGGGAACTACGAGCAGTACTTC.

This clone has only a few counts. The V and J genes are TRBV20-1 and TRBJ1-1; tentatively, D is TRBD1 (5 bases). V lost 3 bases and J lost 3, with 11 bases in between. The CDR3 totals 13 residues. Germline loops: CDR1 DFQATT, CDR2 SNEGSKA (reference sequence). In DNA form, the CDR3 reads TGCAGTGCTAGTGGGGGGTTGGACACTGAAGCTTTCTTT. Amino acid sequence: CSASGGLDTEAFF.

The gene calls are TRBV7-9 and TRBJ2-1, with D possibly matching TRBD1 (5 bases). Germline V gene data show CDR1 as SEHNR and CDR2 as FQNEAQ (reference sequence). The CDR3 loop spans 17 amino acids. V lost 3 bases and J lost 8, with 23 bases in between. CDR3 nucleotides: TGTGCCAGCAGCTTCACGCCCCTGTCAGGGAAGGAAGATGAGCAGTTCTTC. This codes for CASSFTPLSGKEDEQFF.

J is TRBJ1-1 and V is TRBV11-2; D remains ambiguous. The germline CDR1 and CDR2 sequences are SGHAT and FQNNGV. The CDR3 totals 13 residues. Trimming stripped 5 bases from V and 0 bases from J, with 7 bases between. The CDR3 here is CASSPHVNTEAFF. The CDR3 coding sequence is TGTGCCAGCAGCCCCCATGTGAACACTGAAGCTTTCTTT. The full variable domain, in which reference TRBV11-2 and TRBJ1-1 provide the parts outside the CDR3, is EAGVAQSPRYKIIEKRQSVAFWCNPISGHATLYWYQQILGQGPKLLIQFQNNGVVDDSQLPKDRFSAERLKGVDSTLKIQPAKLEDSAVYLCASSPHVNTEAFFGQGTRLTVV.

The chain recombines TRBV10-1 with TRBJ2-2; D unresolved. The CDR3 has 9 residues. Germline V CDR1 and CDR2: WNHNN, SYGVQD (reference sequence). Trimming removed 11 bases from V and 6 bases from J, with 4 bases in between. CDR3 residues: CAGPGELFF. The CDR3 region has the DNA TGCGCCGGGCCCGGGGAGCTGTTTTTT.

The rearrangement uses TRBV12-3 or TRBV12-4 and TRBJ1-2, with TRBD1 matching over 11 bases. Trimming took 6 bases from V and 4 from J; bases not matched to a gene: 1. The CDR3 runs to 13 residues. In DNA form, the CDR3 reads TGTGCCAGCAGGGGACAGGGGGTCTATGGCTACACCTTC. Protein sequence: CASRGQGVYGYTF.

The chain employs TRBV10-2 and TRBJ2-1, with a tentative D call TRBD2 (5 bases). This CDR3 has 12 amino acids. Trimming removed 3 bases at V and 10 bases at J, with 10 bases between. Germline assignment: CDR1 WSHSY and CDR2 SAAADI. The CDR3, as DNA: TGCGCCAGCAGTGAACGAGCGGCCGAGCAGTTCTTC. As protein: CASSERAAEQFF.

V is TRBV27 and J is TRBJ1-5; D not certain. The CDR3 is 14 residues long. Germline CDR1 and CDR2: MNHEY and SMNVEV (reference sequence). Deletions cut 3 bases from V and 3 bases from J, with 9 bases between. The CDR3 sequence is CASSFSTANQPQHF. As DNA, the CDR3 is TGTGCCAGCAGTTTTTCGACCGCCAATCAGCCCCAGCATTTT.

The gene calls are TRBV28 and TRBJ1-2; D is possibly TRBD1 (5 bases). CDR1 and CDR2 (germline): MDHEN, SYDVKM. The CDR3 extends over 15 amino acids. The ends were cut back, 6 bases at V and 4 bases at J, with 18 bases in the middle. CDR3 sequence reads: CASRLPGAGSYGYTF. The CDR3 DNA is TGTGCCAGCAGGCTTCCCGGAGCAGGGAGCTATGGCTACACCTTC.

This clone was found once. In DNA form, the CDR3 reads TGTGCCAGCAGTGGTAGCGGGAGAAACACCGGGGAGCTGTTTTTT. Translation: CASSGSGRNTGELFF. This chain links TRBV2 with TRBJ2-2; 9 bases align to TRBD2. After removal of 4 bases from V and 2 bases from J, the junction contained 2 bases not matched to a gene. Germline V gene sequence: CDR1 SNHLY, CDR2 FYNNEI. The CDR3 is 15 residues long.

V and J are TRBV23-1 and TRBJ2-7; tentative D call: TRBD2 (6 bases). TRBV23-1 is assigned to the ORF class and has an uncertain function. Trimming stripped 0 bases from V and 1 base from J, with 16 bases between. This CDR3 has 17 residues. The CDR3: CASSQSLVVAESYEQYF. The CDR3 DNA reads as TGCGCCAGCAGTCAATCGTTGGTGGTAGCGGAGTCCTACGAGCAGTACTTC.

The CDR3 DNA sequence: TGTGCCAGCAGTGAGGCGGGGCCTGGAAACACCATATATTTT. It codes for CASSEAGPGNTIYF. The rearrangement links TRBV6-1 to TRBJ1-3, with D possibly matching TRBD1 (5 bases). This CDR3 is 14 amino acids long. Germline lookup yields CDR1 MNHNS and CDR2 SASEGT. V dropped 3 bases and J dropped 2 bases, with 8 bases sitting between them.

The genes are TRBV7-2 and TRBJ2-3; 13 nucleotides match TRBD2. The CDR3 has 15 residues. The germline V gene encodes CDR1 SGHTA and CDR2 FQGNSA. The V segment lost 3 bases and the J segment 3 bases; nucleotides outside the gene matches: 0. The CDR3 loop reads CASSLGLAGTDTQYF. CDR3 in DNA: TGTGCCAGCAGCTTGGGACTAGCGGGAACAGATACGCAGTATTTT.

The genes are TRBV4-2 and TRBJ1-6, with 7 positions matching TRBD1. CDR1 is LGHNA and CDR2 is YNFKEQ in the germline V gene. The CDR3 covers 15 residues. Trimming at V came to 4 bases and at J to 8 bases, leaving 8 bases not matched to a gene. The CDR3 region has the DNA TGTGCCAGCAGCCTTGCCGGGACAGAAGATTCACCCCTCCACTTT. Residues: CASSLAGTEDSPLHF.

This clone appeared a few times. CDR3 sequence reads: CASRPGTGASSYNEQFF. DNA for the CDR3: TGTGCCAGCAGGCCCGGGACAGGGGCGAGCTCCTACAATGAGCAGTTCTTC. The chain employs TRBV2 and TRBJ2-1; the match to TRBD1 covers 10 bases. V was pared by 6 bases and J by 0 bases, with 8 bases of the junction left unmatched. CDR1 SNHLY and CDR2 FYNNEI come from the germline V gene. The CDR3 is 17 amino acids.

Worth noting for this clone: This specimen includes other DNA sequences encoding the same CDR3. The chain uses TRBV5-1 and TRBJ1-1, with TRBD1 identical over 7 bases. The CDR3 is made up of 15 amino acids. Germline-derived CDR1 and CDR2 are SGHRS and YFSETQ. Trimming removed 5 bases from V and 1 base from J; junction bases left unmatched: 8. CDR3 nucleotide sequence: TGCGCCAGCAGTGAACAAGGGACAGAGAACACTGAAGCTTTCTTT. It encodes CASSEQGTENTEAFF.

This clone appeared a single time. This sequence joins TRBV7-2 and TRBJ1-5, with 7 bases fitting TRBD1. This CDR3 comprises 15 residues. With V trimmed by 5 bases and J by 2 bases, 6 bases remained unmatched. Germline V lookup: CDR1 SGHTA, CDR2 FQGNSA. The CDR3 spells CASSPQGGRNQPQHF. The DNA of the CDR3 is TGTGCCAGCAGCCCCCAGGGGGGGCGCAATCAGCCCCAGCATTTT. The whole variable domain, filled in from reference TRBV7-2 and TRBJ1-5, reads GAGVSQSPSNKVTEKGKDVELRCDPISGHTALYWYRQSLGQGLEFLIYFQGNSAPDKSGLPSDRFSAERTGGSVSTLTIQRTQQEDSAVYLCASSPQGGRNQPQHFGDGTRLSIL.

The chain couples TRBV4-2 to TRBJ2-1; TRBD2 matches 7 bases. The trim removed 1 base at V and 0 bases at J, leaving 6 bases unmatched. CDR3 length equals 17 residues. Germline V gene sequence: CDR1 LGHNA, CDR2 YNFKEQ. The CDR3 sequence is CASSQGSGSISYNEQFF. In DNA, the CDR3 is TGTGCCAGCAGCCAAGGTAGCGGGTCGATCTCCTACAATGAGCAGTTCTTC.

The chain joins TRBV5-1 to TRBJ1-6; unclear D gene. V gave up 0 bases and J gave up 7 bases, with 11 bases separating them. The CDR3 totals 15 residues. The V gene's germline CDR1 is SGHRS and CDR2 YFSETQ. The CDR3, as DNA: TGCGCCAGCAGCTTGGGTTCCGGTGAAAATTCACCCCTCCACTTT. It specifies CASSLGSGENSPLHF.